This TCR beta chain is from a study of immune evolution from preneoplasia to lung adenocarcinoma. Study-level information: HLA loss of heterozygosity: about 7% AIS, 15% MIA, roughly 35% ADC, none AAH.

About this clone itself: The same CDR3 is also encoded by other DNA sequences in this sample.

Premalignant or tumor cells were enriched by macro-dissection after pathologic assessment. This CDR3 is built from 14 residues. With 4 bases removed from V and 2 bases from J, the gap between germline ends came to 12 bases. From germline, CDR1 is LGHNA and CDR2 YNFKEQ. Assay used: immunoSEQ multiplex PCR; TCRdb lists only in-frame clones, some missing. The table records more than 7,500 clones, 70% to 90% of them present only once. V and J are TRBV4-2 and TRBJ2-7; D gene ambiguous. This clonotype was sampled from a person aged 65 to 85 with lung adenocarcinoma. The material sequenced was FFPE lung adenocarcinoma in situ tissue. The CDR3 DNA reads TGTGCCAGCAGCCTAGGCCTAACCACCTACGAGCAGTACTTC. Residues: CASSLGLTTYEQYF.